One and the same sample provided the 22 T cell receptor beta chains below, sequenced in a study of T cell repertoires in cytomegalovirus infection. MiXCR, run by TCRdb on the reads, gives a single entry per CDR3 protein. The table shows under 200,000 distinct CDR3 sequences, with about 30% occurring only once. Sequencing input: PBMCs. These receptor sequences come from a human donor in good health (CMV status not recorded). Some clones in this sample may be carry-over from other donors' samples.

The rearrangement uses TRBV6-1 and TRBJ1-1, with TRBD1 identical over 9 bases. The trim removed 6 bases at V and 2 bases at J, leaving 4 bases unmatched. The germline V gene has CDR1 MNHNS and CDR2 SASEGT. The CDR3 loop spans 14 amino acids. For the CDR3, the DNA is TGTGCCAGCAGGGGACAGGGCGGTAACACTGAAGCTTTCTTT. It yields the protein CASRGQGGNTEAFF.

The CDR3 is CASSVTGIDEQFF. CDR3 nucleotides: TGTGCCAGCAGTGTCACAGGGATCGATGAGCAGTTCTTC. This sequence joins TRBV2 and TRBJ2-1; a possible D gene is TRBD1 (6 bases). The CDR3 spans 13 residues. V was pared by 4 bases and J by 8 bases, with 12 bases between. CDR1 and CDR2 from the germline V gene are SNHLY and FYNNEI.

Ten or more counts support this clonotype. The rearrangement uses TRBV5-1 and TRBJ2-7; D is perhaps TRBD2 (5 bases). The V gene's germline CDR1 is SGHRS and CDR2 YFSETQ. V was clipped by 4 bases and J by 0 bases, with 11 bases between them. This CDR3 is 14 amino acids long. The CDR3 region has the DNA TGCGCCAGCAGCCCAAGGAGGAGCTCCTACGAGCAGTACTTC. It encodes CASSPRRSSYEQYF.

The chain employs TRBV7-9 and TRBJ2-5, with 8 bases identical to TRBD1. Germline trimming cut 4 bases from V and 4 bases from J; bases unmatched to any gene: 2. CDR1 SEHNR and CDR2 FQNEAQ come from the germline V gene (reference sequence). This CDR3 spans 13 amino acids. CDR3 coding DNA: TGTGCCAGCAGCTCGGGGACAGGAGAGACCCAGTACTTC. This sequence encodes CASSSGTGETQYF.

The CDR3 loop reads CSVEWGFEAFF. The CDR3 nucleotides read TGCAGCGTTGAATGGGGATTTGAAGCTTTCTTT. The gene calls are TRBV29-1 and TRBJ1-1; D uncertain. CDR3 length equals 11 residues. Trimming took 2 bases from V and 7 from J, leaving 8 bases between them. Germline V CDR1 and CDR2: SQVTM, ANQGSEA.

V and J are TRBV10-3 and TRBJ1-5; D gene ambiguous. Germline V gene sequence: CDR1 ENHRY, CDR2 SYGVKD. V lost 10 bases to trimming and J lost 0 bases, with 13 bases between them. The CDR3 spans 14 residues. The CDR3 sequence is CATARDPSNQPQHF. CDR3 DNA: TGTGCCACGGCGAGGGATCCTAGCAATCAGCCCCAGCATTTT.

The rearrangement links TRBV5-4 to TRBJ2-1; D is unresolved. The CDR3 has 17 amino acids. V was trimmed by 3 bases and J by 0 bases, leaving 16 bases between them. Looked up from germline, CDR1 is SGHNT and CDR2 is YYREEE (reference sequence). The chain's CDR3 is CASSSTGSGGSYNEQFF. CDR3 coding DNA: TGTGCCAGCAGCTCCACCGGGTCCGGCGGCTCCTACAATGAGCAGTTCTTC.

This clonotype was detected many times. The V gene is TRBV7-2, the J gene TRBJ2-1; 9 bases align to TRBD2. With V trimmed by 5 bases and J by 3 bases, 14 bases remained unmatched. This CDR3 is built from 18 residues. The germline gives CDR1 SGHTA, CDR2 FQGNSA. The CDR3 loop reads CASSEMPGLAFRYNEQFF. CDR3 DNA: TGTGCCAGCAGCGAGATGCCGGGACTAGCCTTTCGCTACAATGAGCAGTTCTTC.

This chain links TRBV6-2 or TRBV6-3 with TRBJ2-2, with D possibly being TRBD1 (5 bases). The germline gives CDR1 MNHEY, CDR2 SVGEGT. The CDR3 has 15 residues. The ends were cut back, 6 bases at V and 1 base at J, with 12 bases in the middle. DNA of the CDR3: TGTGCCAGCAGCCCTAGACAGCTGAACACCGGGGAGCTGTTTTTT. Its translation: CASSPRQLNTGELFF.

The J gene is TRBJ1-4, the V gene TRBV29-1; no firm D call. V lost 5 bases and J lost 5, with 12 bases in between. Looked up from germline, CDR1 is SQVTM and CDR2 is ANQGSEA. The CDR3 runs to 13 residues. In DNA form, the CDR3 reads TGCAGCGTTAGTGTCAGATTAAATGAAAAACTGTTTTTT. Translating gives CSVSVRLNEKLFF.

J is TRBJ1-6 and V is TRBV12-3 or TRBV12-4, with TRBD1 matching over 9 bases. Losses at the gene ends were 6 bases for V and 4 bases for J; bases not matched to a gene: 7. The CDR3 sequence is 16 residues long. For the CDR3, the DNA is TGTGCCAGCAGCCGCTCCGGACAGGGGTATAATTCACCCCTCCACTTT. This sequence encodes CASSRSGQGYNSPLHF.

The genes are TRBV15 and TRBJ2-2, with 7 nucleotides matching TRBD1. The CDR3 contains 17 residues. The germline CDR1 and CDR2 sequences are LNHNV and YYDKDF (reference sequence). The ends lost 2 bases at V and 2 bases at J; junction bases unmatched: 8. CDR3 region: CATSRPSGTANTGELFF. The DNA for the CDR3 is TGTGCCACCAGCAGACCTTCCGGGACAGCTAACACCGGGGAGCTGTTTTTT.

V usage is TRBV19 and J usage is TRBJ1-1; D gene ambiguous. CDR1 and CDR2 from the germline V gene are LNHDA and SQIVND (reference sequence). The CDR3 is made up of 14 amino acids. V was shortened by 8 bases and J by 4 bases, with 17 bases between the two germline ends. CDR3 bases: TGTGCCAGTCAGGAGGAACAGCTTACCACTGAAGCTTTCTTT. Translating gives CASQEEQLTTEAFF.

On this clonotype: A single base separates this from a much larger clone, so it may be a read error. V is TRBV12-3 or TRBV12-4 and J is TRBJ1-1; no firm D call. CDR3 length: 15 residues. Trimming took off 1 base at V and 5 bases at J, with 14 bases between the two ends. This CDR3 reads CASSLDRAGRTEAFF. CDR3 nucleotide sequence: TGTGCCAGCAGTTTAGACCGGGCCGGTAGGACTGAAGCTTTCTTT.

The chain combines TRBV6-5 with TRBJ2-3; 9 bases line up with TRBD2. The CDR3 is 16 amino acids. Per the germline V gene, CDR1 is MNHEY and CDR2 is SVGAGI. Germline trimming cut 2 bases from V and 4 bases from J; bases unmatched to any gene: 7. CDR3 region: CASSYLPGTSSDTQYF. CDR3 bases: TGTGCCAGCAGTTACCTTCCAGGGACTAGCTCAGATACGCAGTATTTT.

The chain combines TRBV20-1 with TRBJ2-3; 10 bases fit TRBD2. After removal of 0 bases from V and 5 bases from J, the junction contained 5 bases not matched to a gene. Per germline, CDR1 DFQATT and CDR2 SNEGSKA (reference sequence). CDR3 length: 15 residues. CDR3: CSAREAGGRGDTQYF. CDR3 DNA: TGCAGTGCTAGAGAAGCGGGGGGGAGGGGAGATACGCAGTATTTT.

For this clonotype: The germline gene is not matched at one end of the junction; a read error may be the cause. J is TRBJ1-4 and V is TRBV6-1; no clear D gene. The CDR3 spans 15 residues. Germline values: CDR1 MNHNS, CDR2 SASEGT. The CDR3 sequence: CTSRLTRVTNEKLFF. Written as DNA, the CDR3 is TGTACCAGCAGGCTCACAAGGGTGACTAATGAAAAACTGTTTTTT.

The V gene is TRBV13, the J gene TRBJ2-7; D gene ambiguous. The CDR3 extends over 13 amino acids. Trimming took off 5 bases at V and 5 bases at J, with 13 bases between the two ends. The germline gives CDR1 PRHDT, CDR2 FYEKMQ (reference sequence). In nucleotides, the CDR3 is TGTGCCAGCAGCCCCGGTAAAGGAGACGAGCAGTACTTC. The encoded protein is CASSPGKGDEQYF.

In its sample, this clonotype was seen once. At one of its ends the junction is not consistent with the germline gene, which may arise from a read error. The rearrangement uses TRBV6-5 and TRBJ1-1; weak D call: TRBD1 (5 bases). The CDR3 has 16 residues. Germline CDR1 reads MNHEY; CDR2 reads SVGAGI. The CDR3 DNA follows: TGTGGCAGCAGTTACTCGCAGGGTAGAAGTTCTAGTGAAGCTTTCTTT. It is translated as CGSSYSQGRSSSEAFF.

The chain employs TRBV7-2 and TRBJ2-6; the D is unclear. V was shortened by 8 bases and J by 0 bases, with 17 bases between the two germline ends. Germline V gene data show CDR1 as SGHTA and CDR2 as FQGNSA. The CDR3 covers 17 residues. The chain's CDR3 is CASGKRTDPSGANVLTF. The CDR3 DNA reads TGTGCCAGCGGCAAACGGACGGACCCCTCTGGGGCCAACGTCCTGACTTTC.

This clonotype was picked up a small number of times. This chain links TRBV6-1 with TRBJ1-3; D not certain. Trimming pared 5 bases from V and 4 bases from J, leaving 15 bases between. The CDR3 sequence is 15 residues long. CDR1 is MNHNS and CDR2 is SASEGT in the germline V gene. The CDR3 loop reads CASSPTGQFGNTIYF. In DNA, the CDR3 is TGTGCCAGCAGTCCCACGGGCCAGTTCGGAAACACCATATATTTT.

This clonotype was counted a few times. V gene TRBV24-1 combines with J gene TRBJ1-2, with unresolved D. The CDR3 is 17 amino acids. Trimming took 4 bases from V and 4 from J, leaving 21 bases between them. Germline V gene sequence: CDR1 KGHDR, CDR2 SFDVKD. The CDR3 nucleotides read TGTGCCACCAGTGACTTCGACGCCTACGGACGGTCCTATGGCTACACCTTC. Translated, it gives CATSDFDAYGRSYGYTF.